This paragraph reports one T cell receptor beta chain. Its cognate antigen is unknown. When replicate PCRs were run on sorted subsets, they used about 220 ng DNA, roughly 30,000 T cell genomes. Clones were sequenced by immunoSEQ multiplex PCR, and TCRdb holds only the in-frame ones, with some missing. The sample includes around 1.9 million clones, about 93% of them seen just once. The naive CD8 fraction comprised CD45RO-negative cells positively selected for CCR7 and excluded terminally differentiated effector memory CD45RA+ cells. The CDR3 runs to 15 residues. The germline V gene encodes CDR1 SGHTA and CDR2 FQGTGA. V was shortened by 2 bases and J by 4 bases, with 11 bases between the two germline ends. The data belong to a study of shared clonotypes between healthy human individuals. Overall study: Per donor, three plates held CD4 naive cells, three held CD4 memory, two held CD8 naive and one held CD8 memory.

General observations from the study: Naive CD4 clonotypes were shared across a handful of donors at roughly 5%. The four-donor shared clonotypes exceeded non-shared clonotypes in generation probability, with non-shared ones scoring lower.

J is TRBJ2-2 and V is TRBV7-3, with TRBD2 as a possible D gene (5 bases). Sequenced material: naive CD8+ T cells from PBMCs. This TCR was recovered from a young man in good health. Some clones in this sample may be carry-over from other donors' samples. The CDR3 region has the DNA TGTGCCAGCAGCTTACGGAGCGGTGGCACCGGGGAGCTGTTTTTT. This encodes CASSLRSGGTGELFF.